The 15 T cell receptor beta chains presented below share a single source sample, sequenced in a study of T-cell memory formation after mild COVID-19 (dated by TCRdb to the early 2020s). The library was obtained by 5' RACE. Sequencing was carried out with an Illumina NovaSeq 6000. Starting from the raw public reads, TCRdb applied fastp trimming at Q25, assembled clones with MiXCR and retained in-frame beta chains. CDR3 protein sequences are deduplicated, and each keeps its most common genes and DNA. The sample data list more than 75,000 distinct CDR3 sequences, and about 15% of these were observed just once. The ten largest clones capture 30% to 35% of the sample. The sample taken for sequencing was PBMCs or a T cell subset sorted from them (not recorded which). These TCRs come from an adult woman who had mild COVID-19 (a few samples of this study predate the infection). The sample titles of this study are shuffled in the database, so cell type and time point are left out; the donor was told from shared clones.

The chain links TRBV7-9 to TRBJ2-7; tentatively, D is TRBD1 (6 bases). V lost 5 bases and J 6 bases, leaving 11 bases between the germline ends. Germline V gene lookup returns CDR1 SEHNR and CDR2 FQNEAQ (reference sequence). CDR3 length equals 12 residues. The CDR3: CASSRGGREQYF. DNA of the CDR3: TGTGCCAGCAGCCGAGGGGGTCGCGAGCAGTACTTC.

The chain uses TRBV4-1 and TRBJ1-5, with 10 bases identical to TRBD1. The CDR3 has 17 amino acids. J gave up 6 bases and V 3 bases, and 11 bases lay outside the gene matches. The V gene's germline CDR1 is MGHRA and CDR2 YSYEKL. The CDR3 here is CASSHVTGTGDGQPQHF. CDR3 in DNA: TGCGCCAGCAGCCATGTAACCGGGACAGGGGATGGTCAGCCCCAGCATTTT.

The gene calls are TRBV5-1 and TRBJ2-1; D is ambiguous. Per the germline V gene, CDR1 is SGHRS and CDR2 is YFSETQ. The CDR3 extends over 14 amino acids. V was shortened by 0 bases and J by 7 bases, with 11 bases between the two germline ends. CDR3 residues: CASSLVESGNEQFF. CDR3 bases: TGCGCCAGCAGCTTGGTAGAGAGTGGGAATGAGCAGTTCTTC.

This chain links TRBV7-9 with TRBJ2-2, with D uncertain. CDR1 is SEHNR and CDR2 is FQNEAQ in the germline V gene (reference sequence). V was pared by 5 bases and J by 6 bases, with 13 bases between. This CDR3 region has 14 residues. CDR3: CASSRPRSPGELFF. The DNA for the CDR3 is TGTGCCAGCAGCCGACCCCGGTCGCCCGGGGAGCTGTTTTTT. The whole variable domain, remainder taken from reference TRBV7-9 and TRBJ2-2, is DTGVSQNPRHKITKRGQNVTFRCDPISEHNRLYWYRQTLGQGPEFLTYFQNEAQLEKSRLLSDRFSAERPKGSFSTLEIQRTEQGDSAMYLCASSRPRSPGELFFGEGSRLTVL.

This clonotype was seen more than once but under ten times. The chain uses TRBV19 and TRBJ2-3; TRBD2 aligns across 12 bases. The CDR3 has 15 residues. The germline V gene encodes CDR1 LNHDA and CDR2 SQIVND (reference sequence). V trimming: 5 bases; J trimming: 4 bases; junction bases outside the gene matches: 4. The DNA of the CDR3 is TGTGCCAGTAGTGTGACTAGCGGGGGCGCAGATACGCAGTATTTT. It codes for CASSVTSGGADTQYF.

The chain combines TRBV5-1 with TRBJ2-7, with a weak D call TRBD1 (6 bases). V was trimmed by 4 bases and J by 1 base, leaving 18 bases between them. The length of the CDR3 is 16 residues. CDR1 is SGHRS, CDR2 YFSETQ, per germline. The CDR3 region is CASSPPKSGHSYEQYF. The CDR3 DNA reads as TGCGCCAGCAGCCCCCCTAAGTCGGGACATTCCTACGAGCAGTACTTC.

The DNA of the CDR3 is TGTGCCAGCAGACCCGGACAGGGGGTTCGGTATGGCTACACCTTC. Protein sequence: CASRPGQGVRYGYTF. The rearrangement links TRBV6-5 to TRBJ1-2; TRBD1 matches at 10 bases. Germline CDR1 is MNHEY and CDR2 is SVGAGI. J gave up 5 bases and V 6 bases, and 9 bases lay outside the gene matches. The CDR3 length is 15 residues.

There are a few counts of this clonotype. The chain combines TRBV20-1 with TRBJ2-7; 7 positions agree with TRBD1. Losses at the gene ends were 4 bases for V and 3 bases for J; bases not matched to a gene: 15. Per germline, CDR1 DFQATT and CDR2 SNEGSKA (reference sequence). This CDR3 contains 16 residues. CDR3 nucleotide sequence: TGCAGTGCTACCCCCTCTGACAGGGAGATTGTCTACGAGCAGTACTTC. It encodes CSATPSDREIVYEQYF.

V and J are TRBV9 and TRBJ2-1, with 12 bases identical to TRBD1. V shed 4 bases and J 2 bases; nucleotides not matched to a gene: 13. The CDR3 is 19 residues long. Germline CDR1 SGDLS, CDR2 YYNGEE. The CDR3 sequence: CASSSPGQGAPEAYNEQFF. The CDR3 nucleotides read TGTGCCAGCAGCTCCCCGGGACAGGGGGCCCCGGAAGCCTACAATGAGCAGTTCTTC.

J is TRBJ2-1 and V is TRBV13, with TRBD2 as a possible D gene (6 bases). Germline CDR1 and CDR2: PRHDT and FYEKMQ (reference sequence). The CDR3 has 13 residues. Trimming cost V 5 bases and J 6 bases, with 11 bases left between them. CDR3 residues: CASSPRERNEQFF. The CDR3 bases are TGTGCCAGCAGCCCGCGGGAACGCAATGAGCAGTTCTTC.

The CDR3 protein is CASSLFGPGSYNEQFF. CDR3 bases: TGTGCCAGCAGCTTGTTCGGACCAGGCTCCTACAATGAGCAGTTCTTC. The chain combines TRBV5-8 with TRBJ2-1, with D hard to call. The length of the CDR3 is 16 residues. Germline values: CDR1 SGHTS, CDR2 YDEGEE. With 1 base removed from V and 0 bases from J, the gap between germline ends came to 11 bases.

This clonotype was found many times. The CDR3 DNA is TGCGCCAGCAGCCAAGGGGCAGGGGCCTACGAGCAGTACTTC. Protein: CASSQGAGAYEQYF. The chain joins TRBV4-3 to TRBJ2-7; perhaps TRBD1 as D (6 bases). The V end was cut by 1 base, the J end by 2 bases, with 9 bases between. Germline CDR1 and CDR2: LGHNA and YSLEER. This CDR3 has 14 amino acids.

This clonotype was counted a few times. V gene TRBV7-9 combines with J gene TRBJ2-2, with D hard to call. This CDR3 has 16 amino acids. Germline V gene lookup returns CDR1 SEHNR and CDR2 FQNEAQ (reference sequence). The V and J ends lost 2 bases and 5 bases respectively, with 15 bases between them. This CDR3 reads CASSLMVHVTTGELFF. CDR3 in DNA: TGTGCCAGCAGCTTAATGGTTCATGTCACGACCGGGGAGCTGTTTTTT.

Many counts were recorded for this clonotype. V usage is TRBV7-9 and J usage is TRBJ2-3; D is ambiguous. The CDR3 has 12 amino acids. Germline-derived CDR1 and CDR2 are SEHNR and FQNEAQ (reference sequence). V lost 2 bases, J lost 5 bases, and 5 bases lay in between. The CDR3 protein is CASSLSGDTQYF. The CDR3 region has the DNA TGTGCCAGCAGCTTATCGGGAGATACGCAGTATTTT.

The gene calls are TRBV12-5 and TRBJ2-7, with a possible D match to TRBD2 (7 bases). Deletions cut 6 bases from V and 3 bases from J, with 15 bases between. The CDR3 has 14 amino acids. Germline V gives CDR1 LGHNT, CDR2 FRNRAP. The CDR3 DNA follows: TGTGCTAGTGGCTGGGGGCCTAGCGGCTACGAGCAGTACTTC. Its translation is CASGWGPSGYEQYF.